This section outlines one T cell receptor beta chain sequence together with its context. Its antigen is undetermined. This entry belongs to a study of OX40 agonist ivuxolimab in advanced cancers. About the research overall: The study reported partial responses in three patients: one hepatocellular carcinoma, two cutaneous melanoma.

General study findings and limits: The CD4+ and CD8+ T cells in the blood had expanded clonally by week 6 at 0.1 to 3.0 mg/kg. Average numbers of expanded clones were greater in CD8+ T cells than in CD4+.

This table comes from immunoSEQ multiplex PCR, and its TCRdb copy is limited to in-frame clones, with some not included. The table has under 90,000 clones, approximately 94% seen once. Germline CDR1 MGHRA, CDR2 YSYEKL. The V and J ends lost 0 bases and 2 bases, in that order; junction bases with no gene match: 2. The CDR3 loop spans 16 amino acids. The sequence was obtained from an adult with an advanced solid tumor such as melanoma, head and neck, liver or kidney cancer. The source was CD4+ or CD8+ T cells sorted from blood, collected in a trial of the OX40 agonist ivuxolimab. This chain joins TRBV4-1 and TRBJ2-1, with 9 bases aligning to TRBD1. CDR3 residues: CASSQERDRAYNEQFF. CDR3 nucleotides: TGCGCCAGCAGCCAAGAGCGGGACAGGGCCTACAATGAGCAGTTCTTC.